These T cell receptor beta chains were read from a single sample in a study of cytomegalovirus exposure and HLA in healthy donors. Data came from immunoSEQ multiplex PCR; TCRdb stores just in-frame clones and leaves some out. The sample lists about 40,000 clones, 55% to 75% occurring once. The sequencing input was PBMCs. The receptors shown here come from a man aged 55 to 70 in good health and CMV-seropositive. Each CDR3 is given with its conserved first and last residue. D genes are given only for firm matches.

d_call	v_call	j_call	cdr3_nt	cdr3_aa
-	TRBV7-2	TRBJ2-5	TGTGCCAGCAGCGAGGACACGAAGACCCAGTACTTC	CASSEDTKTQYF
TRBD2	TRBV30	TRBJ2-1	TGTGCCTGGAATAGGGGACTAGCGGATGAGCAGTTCTTC	CAWNRGLADEQFF
-	TRBV7-2	TRBJ2-6	TGTGCCAGCAGCTGGGGGGTATCTGGGGCCAACGTCCTGACTTTC	CASSWGVSGANVLTF
TRBD1	TRBV6-5	TRBJ2-1	TGTGCCAGCAGTTATAGGGGGCCATATGAGCAGTTCTTC	CASSYRGPYEQFF
TRBD2	TRBV19	TRBJ2-1	TGTGCCAGTAGAGGCCTAGGGACTAGCGGGAGGGCTCCTGAGCAGTTCTTC	CASRGLGTSGRAPEQFF
TRBD1	TRBV6-5	TRBJ1-6	TGTGCCAGCAGTTCCGGACAGGGGGCAAGTAGGGCCCTCCACTTT	CASSSGQGASRALHF
-	TRBV27	TRBJ2-7	TGTGCCAGCAGTTATTCGGGAGCCTACGAGCAGTACTTC	CASSYSGAYEQYF
-	TRBV9	TRBJ2-5	TGTGCCAGCAGCGTAACGTGGGAAGTTGGGGAGGATCAGTACTTC	CASSVTWEVGEDQYF
TRBD2	TRBV5-6	TRBJ2-3	TGTGCCAGCAGCTTTACTAGCGGGAGAGTCACAGATACGCAGTATTTT	CASSFTSGRVTDTQYF
TRBD1	TRBV29-1	TRBJ2-7	TGCAGCGTTGAAGATCGCGGCAGGGGGTATTACGAGCAGTACTTC	CSVEDRGRGYYEQYF
-	TRBV5-8	TRBJ1-2	TGTGCCAGCAGCTTGGACCTCGTCTCCCCTAAGAGCTACACCTTC	CASSLDLVSPKSYTF
-	TRBV11-2	TRBJ2-3	TGTGCCAGCAGCTTTCCCGTTAGGGGTTCTCGCACAGATACGCAGTATTTT	CASSFPVRGSRTDTQYF